Following are 25 T cell receptor beta chains from one sample sequenced in a study of cytomegalovirus exposure and HLA in healthy donors (dated by TCRdb to between 2016 and 2019). Library preparation used the immunoSEQ multiplex PCR assay. Imported from immuneACCESS, the table was reduced by TCRdb to in-frame sequences with V and J called. These copies leave out some clones; in studies compared against another copy, an unresolved V gene accounts for under half, and the cause of the remainder is not known. Across this sample there are roughly 180,000 clones, with more than 75% seen only once. The ten top clones hold over 5.5% of the sample. The specimen sequenced was PBMCs. These receptor sequences come from a man aged 18 to 30 in good health and CMV-seropositive.

The chain combines TRBV2 with TRBJ2-7; D not certain. The CDR3 totals 12 residues. Germline V gene sequence: CDR1 SNHLY, CDR2 FYNNEI. Between the trimmed V and J ends, which lost 4 bases and 1 base, there was a span of 5 bases. The CDR3 is CASSVRSYEQYF. The CDR3 nucleotides are TGTGCCAGCAGTGTTCGTTCCTACGAGCAGTACTTC.

The chain couples TRBV5-1 to TRBJ2-7, with D perhaps matching TRBD1 (6 bases). The CDR3 sequence is 12 residues long. V shed 4 bases and J shed 6 bases, with 11 bases lying between them. Germline CDR1 SGHRS, CDR2 YFSETQ. The CDR3 loop reads CASSVRGGEQYF. The CDR3 coding sequence is TGCGCCAGCAGCGTCAGGGGTGGCGAGCAGTACTTC. Full variable domain (outside the CDR3, taken from reference TRBV5-1 and TRBJ2-7): KAGVTQTPRYLIKTRGQQVTLSCSPISGHRSVSWYQQTPGQGLQFLFEYFSETQRNKGNFPGRFSGRQFSNSRSEMNVSTLELGDSALYLCASSVRGGEQYFGPGTRLTVT.

The V call is TRBV28, the J call TRBJ2-7; D perhaps matches TRBD2 (5 bases). Trimming removed 6 bases from V and 0 bases from J, with 27 bases in between. Germline values: CDR1 MDHEN, CDR2 SYDVKM. CDR3 length equals 19 residues. The CDR3 reads CASSPPMQIDYFNSYEQYF. The CDR3, as DNA: TGTGCCAGCAGCCCCCCTATGCAGATCGACTACTTCAACTCCTACGAGCAGTACTTC. The complete variable domain, with remaining parts taken from reference TRBV28 and TRBJ2-7, reads DVKVTQSSRYLVKRTGEKVFLECVQDMDHENMFWYRQDPGLGLRLIYFSYDVKMKEKGDIPEGYSVSREKKERFSLILESASTNQTSMYLCASSPPMQIDYFNSYEQYFGPGTRLTVT.

The gene calls are TRBV28 and TRBJ1-5; D is possibly TRBD1 (6 bases). Between the trimmed V and J ends, which lost 6 bases and 7 bases, there was a span of 16 bases. Germline V gene data show CDR1 as MDHEN and CDR2 as SYDVKM. The CDR3 consists of 14 residues. CDR3 coding DNA: TGTGCCAGCAGGCCCCCAGGGGAGGGACAGCCCCAGCATTTT. Amino acids: CASRPPGEGQPQHF.

This clone appeared once. The CDR3 DNA sequence: TGTGCCACCCAGTTAGCGGGAGAAGGCACCGGGGAGCTGTTTTTT. Protein product: CATQLAGEGTGELFF. The chain uses TRBV28 and TRBJ2-2; 9 bases agree with TRBD2. From germline, CDR1 is MDHEN and CDR2 SYDVKM. Trimming cost V 10 bases and J 4 bases; bases outside gene matches: 10. The CDR3 covers 15 residues. The full variable domain, its missing parts supplied by reference TRBV28 and TRBJ2-2, is DVKVTQSSRYLVKRTGEKVFLECVQDMDHENMFWYRQDPGLGLRLIYFSYDVKMKEKGDIPEGYSVSREKKERFSLILESASTNQTSMYLCATQLAGEGTGELFFGEGSRLTVL.

The chain couples TRBV19 to TRBJ1-1, with D tentatively TRBD1 (6 bases). CDR3 length: 15 amino acids. V was pared by 5 bases and J by 4 bases, with 17 bases between. The germline gives CDR1 LNHDA, CDR2 SQIVND (reference sequence). CDR3 residues: CASSLTEGVGTEAFF. CDR3 bases: TGTGCCAGTAGTCTCACCGAGGGGGTAGGCACTGAAGCTTTCTTT.

The chain uses TRBV5-4 and TRBJ2-3; possible D gene TRBD1, 6 bases. This CDR3 region has 15 residues. V shed 1 base and J shed 6 bases, with 15 bases lying between them. Germline V gives CDR1 SGHNT, CDR2 YYREEE (reference sequence). The CDR3 DNA sequence: TGTGCCAGCAGCTTGCGGCTAGGGGGTGGGGATACGCAGTATTTT. Protein: CASSLRLGGGDTQYF.

The chain couples TRBV6-1 to TRBJ1-5; 7 nucleotides match TRBD1. The CDR3 has 15 amino acids. Trimming took 10 bases from V and 6 from J; bases not matched to a gene: 15. Germline V gene lookup returns CDR1 MNHNS and CDR2 SASEGT. The CDR3 nucleotides read TGTGCCACCGCGGGAATAAGACAGGGCGGTCAGCCCCAGCATTTT. Its translation: CATAGIRQGGQPQHF.

The chain joins TRBV4-2 to TRBJ1-5, with unresolved D. Germline V gives CDR1 LGHNA, CDR2 YNFKEQ. The V gene lost 1 base and the J gene lost 6 bases, with 13 bases spanning the gap. The CDR3 length is 15 residues. The CDR3 loop reads CASSQGEGLGQPQHF. The DNA of the CDR3 is TGTGCCAGCAGCCAAGGCGAGGGTTTGGGTCAGCCCCAGCATTTT.

This clone was recorded a few times. The genes are TRBV19 and TRBJ2-7; 8 nucleotides agree with TRBD1. This CDR3 has 14 amino acids. Germline trimming cut 3 bases from V and 1 base from J; bases unmatched to any gene: 2. Germline lookup yields CDR1 LNHDA and CDR2 SQIVND (reference sequence). The CDR3 here is CASSIRTGSYEQYF. The CDR3 DNA sequence: TGTGCCAGTAGTATTAGGACAGGGTCCTACGAGCAGTACTTC.

This clone was counted a few times. This chain connects TRBV19 to TRBJ1-2; 7 nucleotides match TRBD1. V lost 8 bases, J lost 6 bases, and 9 bases stayed unmatched. The CDR3 runs to 13 residues. Germline CDR1 reads LNHDA; CDR2 reads SQIVND (reference sequence). The CDR3 loop is CASPPGTVHGYTF. Written as DNA, the CDR3 is TGTGCCAGTCCACCCGGGACAGTCCATGGCTACACCTTC.

The chain uses TRBV5-8 and TRBJ1-5, with TRBD1 identical over 7 bases. Germline CDR1 and CDR2: SGHTS and YDEGEE. CDR3 length equals 14 residues. V lost 3 bases to trimming and J lost 3 bases; unmatched junction nucleotides: 3. The chain's CDR3 is CASSSTGINQPQHF. The CDR3 DNA reads as TGTGCCAGCAGCTCGACAGGGATCAATCAGCCCCAGCATTTT.

CDR3 DNA: TGTGCCAGCACGCCCTCCCCGGGGGGCTACAATGAGCAGTTCTTC. It specifies CASTPSPGGYNEQFF. The rearrangement joins TRBV6-4 to TRBJ2-1; 7 bases agree with TRBD2. There are 15 residues in the CDR3. Germline CDR1 MRHNA, CDR2 SNTAGT. V shed 7 bases and J 3 bases; nucleotides not matched to a gene: 9.

V and J are TRBV27 and TRBJ1-5, with 9 bases lining up with TRBD1. The CDR3 totals 14 residues. Trimming took 6 bases from V and 6 from J; bases not matched to a gene: 6. Germline CDR1 MNHEY, CDR2 SMNVEV (reference sequence). CDR3 residues: CASSWGQGSQPQHF. CDR3 DNA sequence: TGTGCCAGCAGCTGGGGACAGGGAAGTCAGCCCCAGCATTTT.

The V call is TRBV29-1, the J call TRBJ2-1; 9 bases are shared with TRBD2. Germline assignment: CDR1 SQVTM and CDR2 ANQGSEA. Unmatched junction bases numbered 2, after V lost 0 bases and J lost 2 bases. CDR3 length: 15 residues. The CDR3 is CSVEEPSGTYNEQFF. The CDR3 DNA reads as TGCAGCGTTGAAGAACCTAGCGGGACCTACAATGAGCAGTTCTTC.

This sequence joins TRBV27 and TRBJ2-1, with 7 positions matching TRBD2. Trimming cost V 3 bases and J 7 bases; bases outside gene matches: 6. Germline loops: CDR1 MNHEY, CDR2 SMNVEV (reference sequence). CDR3 size: 14 residues. In DNA, the CDR3 is TGTGCCAGCAGTTTTGGCGGGAGACAGAATGAGCAGTTCTTC. This translates into CASSFGGRQNEQFF.

The V call is TRBV11-3, the J call TRBJ2-3; D remains ambiguous. CDR3 length: 12 residues. Per the germline V gene, CDR1 is SGHNT and CDR2 is YENEEA. Trimming pared 1 base from V and 7 bases from J, leaving 6 bases between. The CDR3 sequence is CASSLAGNTQYF. The CDR3 bases are TGTGCCAGCAGCTTAGCGGGTAATACGCAGTATTTT.

The chain recombines TRBV4-3 with TRBJ2-7, with D possibly being TRBD1 (5 bases). The CDR3 extends over 14 amino acids. Germline V CDR1 and CDR2: LGHNA, YSLEER. V was clipped by 1 base and J by 6 bases, with 13 bases between them. This CDR3 reads CASSQAGRAGEQYF. CDR3 nucleotide sequence: TGCGCCAGCAGCCAAGCGGGCAGGGCAGGCGAGCAGTACTTC.

This clone appeared a few times. The V and J genes are TRBV7-8 and TRBJ1-4; 7 bases align to TRBD1. Germline loops: CDR1 SGHVS, CDR2 FQNEAQ. CDR3 length equals 14 residues. The ends lost 5 bases at V and 4 bases at J; junction bases unmatched: 4. CDR3 protein: CASSVGQDNEKLFF. CDR3 DNA: TGTGCCAGCAGCGTAGGACAGGATAATGAAAAACTGTTTTTT.

This chain links TRBV9 with TRBJ2-3, with TRBD2 matching 8 bases. J gave up 2 bases and V 3 bases, and 14 bases lay outside the gene matches. The CDR3 totals 18 residues. Germline V CDR1 and CDR2: SGDLS, YYNGEE. The CDR3 nucleotides read TGTGCCAGCAGCGGTGCCGGGACTAGACCGATTCCCACAGATACGCAGTATTTT. This gives the protein CASSGAGTRPIPTDTQYF.

J is TRBJ2-1 and V is TRBV9; 13 bases fit TRBD2. With 4 bases clipped from V and 0 bases from J, the junction kept 7 bases outside the gene matches. The CDR3 has 18 amino acids. Germline V gives CDR1 SGDLS, CDR2 YYNGEE. CDR3 protein: CASSHGTSGTSSYNEQFF. The CDR3 DNA follows: TGTGCCAGCAGCCACGGGACTAGCGGGACTAGCTCCTACAATGAGCAGTTCTTC.

This chain joins TRBV15 and TRBJ2-5; D perhaps matches TRBD2 (6 bases). Germline-derived CDR1 and CDR2 are LNHNV and YYDKDF (reference sequence). This CDR3 spans 16 amino acids. V dropped 1 base and J dropped 1 base, with 13 bases sitting between them. CDR3: CATSRGRLVVQETQYF. The CDR3 region has the DNA TGTGCCACCAGCAGAGGTCGACTAGTAGTCCAAGAGACCCAGTACTTC.

This chain uses TRBV2 with TRBJ2-7; 7 bases are shared with TRBD1. This CDR3 comprises 13 residues. From germline, CDR1 is SNHLY and CDR2 FYNNEI. J lost 6 bases, V lost 2 bases, and 4 bases had no gene match. The CDR3 DNA reads TGTGCCAGCAGTGAAAAAGGGGGCGGCGAGCAGTACTTC. Protein sequence: CASSEKGGGEQYF.

The CDR3 nucleotides are TGTGCCAGCAGGAGAGGGACTAGCGGGAGGGCGGGCACAGATACGCAGTATTTT. This codes for CASRRGTSGRAGTDTQYF. V is TRBV28 and J is TRBJ2-3; the match to TRBD2 covers 16 bases. Trimming took 6 bases from V and 1 from J; bases not matched to a gene: 7. Germline-derived CDR1 and CDR2 are MDHEN and SYDVKM. CDR3 length: 18 residues.

V gene TRBV7-9 combines with J gene TRBJ2-7; tentative D call: TRBD2 (6 bases). The CDR3 spans 14 residues. Deletions cut 1 base from V and 2 bases from J, with 9 bases between. Germline lookup yields CDR1 SEHNR and CDR2 FQNEAQ (reference sequence). This CDR3 reads CASSLVGGPYEQYF. CDR3 coding DNA: TGTGCCAGCAGCTTAGTGGGGGGTCCCTACGAGCAGTACTTC.